This T cell receptor beta chain comes out of a study of memory CD4+ T cells and cytomegalovirus serostatus. Study-level information: Healthy Belgian adult donors included about nine CMV-positive and some 24 CMV-negative people. Study-wide points: Each of 67 CMV-associated TCRbeta sequences occurred in one to five individuals. Suggested: most of the CMV-linked TCR signature lies in CD4+ memory cells.

The CDR3 contains 15 residues. CDR1 is LNHDA, CDR2 SQIVND, per germline (reference sequence). V was cut by 5 bases and J by 8 bases, with 18 bases left in between. TCRdb's copy holds only in-frame clones and misses some; the assay was immunoSEQ multiplex PCR. The sample includes over 50,000 clones, roughly 79% seen only once; the top ten take approximately 1.5%. Points on this clone: Its specificity is unknown.

The sort gate was single viable CD3+CD4+CD8-CD45RO+ cells for memory CD4+ T cells. Total CD4+ T cells were enriched by CD4 positive selection. Sequenced material: memory CD4+ T cells from blood. The chain couples TRBV19 to TRBJ1-4; TRBD1 is a possible D gene (5 bases). This receptor was obtained from an adult in good health and CMV-seronegative. The CDR3 DNA sequence: TGTGCCAGTAGTGGCCCGAGGGGCCAAGGGGAAAAACTGTTTTTT. Translation: CASSGPRGQGEKLFF.